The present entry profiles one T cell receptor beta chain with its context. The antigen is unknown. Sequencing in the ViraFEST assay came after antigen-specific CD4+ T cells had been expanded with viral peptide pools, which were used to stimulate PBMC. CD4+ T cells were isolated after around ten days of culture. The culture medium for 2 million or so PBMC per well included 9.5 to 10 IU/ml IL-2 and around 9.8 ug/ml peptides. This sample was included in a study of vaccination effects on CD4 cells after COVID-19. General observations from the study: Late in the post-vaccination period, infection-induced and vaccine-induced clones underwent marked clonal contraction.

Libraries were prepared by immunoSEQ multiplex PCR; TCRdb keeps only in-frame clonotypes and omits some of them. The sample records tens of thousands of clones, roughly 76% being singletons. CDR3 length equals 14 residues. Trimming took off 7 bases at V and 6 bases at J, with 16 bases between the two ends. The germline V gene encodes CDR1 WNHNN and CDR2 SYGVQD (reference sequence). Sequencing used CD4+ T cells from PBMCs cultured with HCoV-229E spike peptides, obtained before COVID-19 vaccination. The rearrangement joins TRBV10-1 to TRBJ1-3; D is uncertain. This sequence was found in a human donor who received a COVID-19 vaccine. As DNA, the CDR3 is TGCGCCAGCACAAAACACGGGTACGAAAACACCATATATTTT. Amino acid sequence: CASTKHGYENTIYF.